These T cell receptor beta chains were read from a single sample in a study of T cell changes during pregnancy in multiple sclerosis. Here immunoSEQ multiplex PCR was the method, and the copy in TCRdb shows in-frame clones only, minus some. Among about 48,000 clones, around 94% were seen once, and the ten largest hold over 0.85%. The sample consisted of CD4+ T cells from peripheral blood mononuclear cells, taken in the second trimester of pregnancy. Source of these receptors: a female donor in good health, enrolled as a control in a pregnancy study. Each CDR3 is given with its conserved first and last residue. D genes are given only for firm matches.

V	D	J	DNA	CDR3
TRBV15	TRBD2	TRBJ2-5	TGTGCCACCGCTAAGGGAGGGGAAGAGACCCAGTACTTC	CATAKGGEETQYF
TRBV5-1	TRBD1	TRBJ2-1	TGCGCCAGCAGCATCCCGGGACAGGTTTCCTACAATGAGCAGTTCTTC	CASSIPGQVSYNEQFF
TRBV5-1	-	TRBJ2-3	TGCGCCAGCAGCTTCGGGATTCGGGGCACAGATACGCAGTATTTT	CASSFGIRGTDTQYF
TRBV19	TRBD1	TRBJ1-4	TGTGCCAGTAGTAATGGGGGGGGACAGGGGAAAAAACTGTTTTTT	CASSNGGGQGKKLFF
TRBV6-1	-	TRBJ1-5	TGTGCCAGCAGTGGACGGGGAGAGTATCAGCCCCAGCATTTT	CASSGRGEYQPQHF
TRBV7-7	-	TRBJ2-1	TGTGCCAGCAGCTTCGGACAGAGCTCCTACAATGAGCAGTTCTTC	CASSFGQSSYNEQFF
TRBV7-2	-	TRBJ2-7	TGTGCCAGCAGCTTATCCCGGGACTCGACCTACGAGCAGTACTTC	CASSLSRDSTYEQYF
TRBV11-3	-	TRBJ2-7	TGTGCCAGCAGCAGGGGGGGAGCTGACTCCTACGAGCAGTACTTC	CASSRGGADSYEQYF
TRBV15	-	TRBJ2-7	TGTGCCACCAGCAGAGATCGGCGGGAGCAGTACTTC	CATSRDRREQYF
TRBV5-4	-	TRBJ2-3	TGTGCCAGCAGCTTGGCCCCGGGTGGCGCAGATACGCAGTATTTT	CASSLAPGGADTQYF